Each of the 23 T cell receptor beta chains below was sequenced from the same sample in a study of blood T cell repertoires in COVID-19. Measured with immunoSEQ multiplex PCR; TCRdb has only the in-frame clones, and not every one. This sample has around 160,000 clones, with more than 70% found just once. Source material: peripheral blood. The receptors were gathered from a man in his sixties with active or convalescent COVID-19.

In this sample, this clone turned up once. This chain uses TRBV9 with TRBJ2-7; TRBD2 matches 8 bases. The CDR3 consists of 15 residues. J lost 2 bases, V lost 3 bases, and 7 bases had no gene match. Germline V gene lookup returns CDR1 SGDLS and CDR2 YYNGEE. The CDR3, as DNA: TGTGCCAGCAGCGCGCAGGGACTAGGACCCTACGAGCAGTACTTC. It translates to CASSAQGLGPYEQYF.

This clone has a handful of counts. The rearrangement joins TRBV18 to TRBJ2-4; 9 positions agree with TRBD1. In germline, CDR1 is KGHSH, CDR2 LQKENI. CDR3 size: 16 residues. V lost 0 bases, J lost 6 bases, and 6 bases stayed unmatched. DNA for the CDR3: TGTGCCAGCTCACCACCAAGTCCGGGACAGGGAAACATTCAGTACTTC. Encoded protein: CASSPPSPGQGNIQYF.

This clone was seen a few times. The chain joins TRBV7-9 to TRBJ1-1; 7 bases align to TRBD1. Losses at the gene ends were 4 bases for V and 9 bases for J; bases not matched to a gene: 5. The V gene's germline CDR1 is SEHNR and CDR2 FQNEAQ (reference sequence). The CDR3 is 12 amino acids. CDR3 amino acids: CASSSLTGQAFF. CDR3 nucleotides: TGTGCCAGCAGCTCTTTGACAGGGCAAGCTTTCTTT.

The V call is TRBV5-4, the J call TRBJ2-7, with 11 bases aligning to TRBD1. CDR1 is SGHNT and CDR2 is YYREEE in the germline V gene (reference sequence). J lost 4 bases, V lost 0 bases, and 3 bases had no gene match. The length of the CDR3 is 15 residues. The CDR3: CASSLAGTGGYEQYF. The CDR3 DNA reads as TGTGCCAGCAGCTTGGCCGGGACAGGGGGATACGAGCAGTACTTC.

This clone has only one observation. The gene calls are TRBV12-3 or TRBV12-4 and TRBJ2-3; D is undetermined. The CDR3 spans 11 residues. V lost 3 bases and J 6 bases, leaving 4 bases between the germline ends. The DNA for the CDR3 is TGTGCCAGCAGTTTCGCGGATACGCAGTATTTT. Translating it yields CASSFADTQYF.

The chain couples TRBV29-1 to TRBJ1-1; 7 nucleotides agree with TRBD1. In germline, CDR1 is SQVTM, CDR2 ANQGSEA. With 6 bases clipped from V and 6 bases from J, the junction kept 4 bases outside the gene matches. There are 11 residues in the CDR3. CDR3 coding DNA: TGCAGCGTGAGACAGGGCGCTGAAGCTTTCTTT. This translates into CSVRQGAEAFF.

The rearrangement uses TRBV5-1 and TRBJ1-4; tentative D call: TRBD1 (6 bases). The CDR3 has 15 residues. Between the trimmed V and J ends, which lost 0 bases and 7 bases, there was a span of 13 bases. Germline V gives CDR1 SGHRS, CDR2 YFSETQ. CDR3 in DNA: TGCGCCAGCAGCTTGGTTGGCCAGGGGAGTGAAAAACTGTTTTTT. It translates to CASSLVGQGSEKLFF.

V and J are TRBV6-5 and TRBJ1-1, with a weak D call TRBD1 (5 bases). From germline, CDR1 is MNHEY and CDR2 SVGAGI. This CDR3 is built from 13 residues. The V end lost 6 bases, the J end lost 3 bases, and 11 bases lay between the germline ends. CDR3 in amino acids: CASRSGQHTEAFF. The CDR3 DNA sequence: TGTGCCAGCAGGTCCGGACAACACACTGAAGCTTTCTTT.

The chain couples TRBV6-6 to TRBJ1-3; TRBD1 aligns across 10 bases. Germline trimming cut 7 bases from V and 1 base from J; bases unmatched to any gene: 4. This CDR3 is 15 amino acids long. Germline V gene sequence: CDR1 MNHNY, CDR2 SVGAGI (reference sequence). CDR3 sequence reads: CASTRDRGSGNTIYF. CDR3 nucleotides: TGTGCCAGCACCCGGGACAGGGGATCTGGAAACACCATATATTTT.

V and J are TRBV19 and TRBJ2-7, with a tentative D call TRBD2 (5 bases). V was shortened by 3 bases and J by 5 bases, with 14 bases between the two germline ends. From germline, CDR1 is LNHDA and CDR2 SQIVND (reference sequence). CDR3 size: 14 residues. CDR3 nucleotide sequence: TGTGCCAGTAGTATTAGCTCCACTAGGGACGAGCAGTACTTC. This encodes CASSISSTRDEQYF.

The chain uses TRBV19 and TRBJ1-5; D possibly corresponds to TRBD1 (6 bases). V was trimmed by 0 bases and J by 7 bases, leaving 13 bases between them. This CDR3 is built from 15 residues. Germline CDR1 and CDR2: LNHDA and SQIVND (reference sequence). The chain's CDR3 is CASSIDLWGRQPQHF. CDR3 coding DNA: TGTGCCAGTAGTATAGATCTTTGGGGGCGACAGCCCCAGCATTTT.

The chain is built from TRBV6-4 and TRBJ2-3; 9 bases agree with TRBD2. The CDR3 extends over 16 amino acids. The ends lost 6 bases at V and 2 bases at J; junction bases unmatched: 9. The V gene's germline CDR1 is MRHNA and CDR2 SNTAGT. CDR3 nucleotide sequence: TGTGCCAGCAGCCAGAGGACTAGCGAGTTCACAGATACGCAGTATTTT. Translation gives CASSQRTSEFTDTQYF.

This chain uses TRBV5-8 with TRBJ1-4; D is unresolved. CDR1 is SGHTS, CDR2 YDEGEE, per germline. V was shortened by 4 bases and J by 0 bases, with 16 bases between the two germline ends. The CDR3 is made up of 17 amino acids. CDR3 sequence: CASSPDGWSPTNEKLFF. The CDR3 DNA reads TGTGCCAGCAGCCCCGACGGGTGGTCTCCAACTAATGAAAAACTGTTTTTT.

In this sample, this clone turned up a few times. This chain joins TRBV5-1 and TRBJ2-5; TRBD2 aligns across 11 bases. The J segment lost 5 bases and the V segment lost 0 bases, leaving 6 bases of the junction unmatched. CDR3 size: 16 residues. In germline, CDR1 is SGHRS, CDR2 YFSETQ. The CDR3 coding sequence is TGCGCCAGCAGCTTGGTTAGCGGGAGGGCCGTCGAGACCCAGTACTTC. Translated: CASSLVSGRAVETQYF.

The chain recombines TRBV11-2 with TRBJ2-7; 8 bases line up with TRBD2. The CDR3 is 14 residues long. V shed 3 bases, J shed 3 bases, and the junction held 4 bases outside the gene matches. The V gene's germline CDR1 is SGHAT and CDR2 FQNNGV. The CDR3 bases are TGTGCCAGCAGCTTGGGACTAGGTCTCTACGAGCAGTACTTC. Translation gives CASSLGLGLYEQYF.

The gene calls are TRBV11-1 and TRBJ2-1; perhaps TRBD2 as D (6 bases). The germline V gene has CDR1 SGHAT and CDR2 FQDESV (reference sequence). The CDR3 is made up of 15 amino acids. V lost 3 bases and J lost 1, with 10 bases in between. This CDR3 is CASSFLARSYNEQFF. DNA for the CDR3: TGTGCCAGCAGCTTCCTAGCGCGTTCCTACAATGAGCAGTTCTTC.

This chain links TRBV25-1 with TRBJ2-2, with D perhaps matching TRBD1 (5 bases). The germline gives CDR1 MGHDK, CDR2 SYGVNS. The V and J ends lost 1 base and 1 base respectively, with 13 bases between them. The CDR3 is 17 amino acids. The chain's CDR3 is CASSEWGKAMNTGELFF. CDR3 nucleotide sequence: TGTGCCAGCAGTGAATGGGGCAAAGCTATGAACACCGGGGAGCTGTTTTTT.

The rearrangement links TRBV7-9 to TRBJ1-1, with TRBD1 matching over 8 bases. Trimming removed 4 bases from V and 4 bases from J; junction bases left unmatched: 11. The CDR3 is 16 residues long. The germline V gene encodes CDR1 SEHNR and CDR2 FQNEAQ (reference sequence). The CDR3 loop is CASSSGRTGKSTEAFF. The DNA for the CDR3 is TGTGCCAGCAGCTCCGGAAGGACAGGGAAGAGCACTGAAGCTTTCTTT.

The chain couples TRBV24-1 to TRBJ1-5; D is unclear. V dropped 4 bases and J dropped 1 base, with 13 bases sitting between them. The CDR3 is made up of 16 amino acids. Germline assignment: CDR1 KGHDR and CDR2 SFDVKD. CDR3 nucleotide sequence: TGTGCCACCAGTGACCCGAGGGTAGGGAGCAATCAGCCCCAGCATTTT. Translated: CATSDPRVGSNQPQHF.

The chain links TRBV6-6 to TRBJ2-1; 7 bases match TRBD1. CDR3 length equals 15 residues. Germline V gene lookup returns CDR1 MNHNY and CDR2 SVGAGI (reference sequence). J was trimmed by 8 bases and V by 10 bases; bases with no gene match: 17. The CDR3 DNA reads TGTGCCATCGCCCAACAGGGGTGGTTTTTCGATGAGCAGTTCTTC. Protein product: CAIAQQGWFFDEQFF.

The chain couples TRBV19 to TRBJ1-1; D remains ambiguous. This CDR3 is built from 14 residues. With 1 base removed from V and 0 bases from J, the gap between germline ends came to 6 bases. Germline V gives CDR1 LNHDA, CDR2 SQIVND (reference sequence). The CDR3 DNA reads TGTGCCAGTAGTATAGGAGGAATGAACACTGAAGCTTTCTTT. It is translated as CASSIGGMNTEAFF.

The chain recombines TRBV4-3 with TRBJ2-2, with 7 bases lining up with TRBD2. Germline lookup yields CDR1 LGHNA and CDR2 YSLEER. V dropped 1 base and J dropped 7; count of bases not matched to a gene: 9. The CDR3 totals 16 residues. In nucleotides, the CDR3 is TGCGCCAGCAGCCAAGTGCTGGCGGGAGCCGACGGGGAGCTGTTTTTT. Its translation: CASSQVLAGADGELFF.

This chain links TRBV7-9 with TRBJ2-1, with 13 bases matching TRBD2. The germline V gene has CDR1 SEHNR and CDR2 FQNEAQ (reference sequence). The CDR3 has 16 amino acids. Trimming cost V 4 bases and J 4 bases; bases outside gene matches: 4. CDR3 coding DNA: TGTGCCAGCAGCTCCGGGACTAGCGGGGCATACAATGAGCAGTTCTTC. It yields the protein CASSSGTSGAYNEQFF.